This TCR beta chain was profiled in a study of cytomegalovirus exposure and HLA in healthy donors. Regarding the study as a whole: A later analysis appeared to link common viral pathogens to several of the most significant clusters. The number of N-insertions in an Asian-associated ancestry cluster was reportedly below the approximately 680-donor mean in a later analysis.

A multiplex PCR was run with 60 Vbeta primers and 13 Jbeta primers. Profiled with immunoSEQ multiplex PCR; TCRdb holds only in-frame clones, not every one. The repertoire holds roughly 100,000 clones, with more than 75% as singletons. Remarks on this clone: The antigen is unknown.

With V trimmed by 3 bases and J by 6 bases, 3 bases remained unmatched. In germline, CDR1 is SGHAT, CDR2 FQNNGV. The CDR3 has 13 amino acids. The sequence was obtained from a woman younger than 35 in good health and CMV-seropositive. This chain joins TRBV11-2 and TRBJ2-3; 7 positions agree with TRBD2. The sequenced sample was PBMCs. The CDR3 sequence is CASSFILADTQYF. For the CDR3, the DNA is TGTGCCAGCAGCTTTATACTAGCGGATACGCAGTATTTT.